This TCR beta chain is drawn from a study of CD8 T cells in ankylosing spondylitis. Study-wide results and caveats: A motif in TCR beta, a set of roughly eight highly homologous variants, appeared characteristic of ankylosing spondylitis blood. Disease-linked clones reportedly showed significant enrichment in matched ankylosing spondylitis synovial fluid.

V shed 6 bases and J shed 3 bases, with 17 bases lying between them. The CDR3 covers 15 residues. TCRdb reprocessed the 5' RACE reads with MiXCR, giving one entry per CDR3 protein. The sample includes a few hundred thousand distinct CDR3 sequences, 8% seen only once; the top ten take less than 15%. This clonotype was seen ten or more times. What it recognizes is unknown. The sequenced sample was blood, either unsorted or a sorted T cell fraction (not recorded which). The TCR was taken from a male donor with ankylosing spondylitis. The J gene is TRBJ1-2, the V gene TRBV12-3 or TRBV12-4, with a tentative D call TRBD1 (5 bases). CDR3 loop: CASSPRVARDYGYTF. CDR3 coding DNA: TGTGCCAGCAGCCCCAGGGTAGCGAGGGACTATGGCTACACCTTC.